Listed here are 29 T cell receptor beta chains from one sample, sequenced in a study of identical twins. TCRdb reprocessed the 5' RACE reads with MiXCR, giving one entry per CDR3 protein. The sample lists approximately 490,000 distinct CDR3 sequences; about 20% were seen once. The same data also contributed to another study, on yellow fever vaccine responses in identical twins.

Sequenced material: CD4+ T cells sorted from blood. All receptors come from a woman between 18 and 29 years old in good health.

This clonotype has a handful of counts. J is TRBJ1-6 and V is TRBV20-1, with TRBD1 identical over 11 bases. This CDR3 region has 14 residues. In germline, CDR1 is DFQATT, CDR2 SNEGSKA (reference sequence). J gave up 9 bases and V 0 bases, and 1 base lay outside the gene matches. Here the CDR3 DNA reads TGCAGTGCTAGAGACGGGACAGGGGGTTCACCCCTCCACTTT. It yields the protein CSARDGTGGSPLHF.

V gene TRBV20-1 combines with J gene TRBJ2-5; 7 bases line up with TRBD2. Germline assignment: CDR1 DFQATT and CDR2 SNEGSKA (reference sequence). J was trimmed by 7 bases and V by 5 bases; bases with no gene match: 13. This CDR3 contains 14 residues. CDR3 coding DNA: TGCAGTGCTCGGGGGAGGGCGGGCGAGGGGACCCAGTACTTC. This sequence encodes CSARGRAGEGTQYF.

V usage is TRBV20-1 and J usage is TRBJ2-7; unclear D gene. Germline V lookup: CDR1 DFQATT, CDR2 SNEGSKA (reference sequence). This CDR3 contains 14 residues. V lost 2 bases and J 2 bases, leaving 13 bases between the germline ends. The CDR3 sequence: CSARRPTETYEQYV. CDR3 bases: TGCAGTGCTAGAAGGCCTACCGAGACCTACGAGCAGTACGTC.

The CDR3 region is CASSFSGEVTQYF. In DNA, the CDR3 is TGTGCCAGCAGCTTTTCAGGGGAAGTGACCCAGTACTTC. The chain is built from TRBV7-2 and TRBJ2-5, with D possibly TRBD1 on 6 matching bases. Per germline, CDR1 SGHTA and CDR2 FQGNSA. The CDR3 loop spans 13 amino acids. Deletions cut 3 bases from V and 7 bases from J, with 12 bases between.

This clonotype was counted many times. A read error may account for a junction end that differs from germline. The chain has TRBV5-1 and TRBJ2-1, with D tentatively TRBD1 or TRBD2 (6 bases each). CDR3 length: 15 residues. Germline V gives CDR1 SGHRS, CDR2 YFSETQ. DNA for the CDR3: TGTGCCAGCAGCCTGGAGGGGGGATCTTACAATGAGCAGTTCTTC. It is translated as CASSLEGGSYNEQFF.

There are a few counts of this clonotype. The V gene is TRBV5-1, the J gene TRBJ1-4; 7 bases match TRBD1. CDR1 and CDR2 (germline): SGHRS, YFSETQ. Trimming removed 4 bases from V and 5 bases from J; junction bases left unmatched: 5. The CDR3 contains 14 residues. CDR3 region: CASSRDSENEKLFF. As DNA, the CDR3 is TGCGCCAGCAGCCGGGACAGCGAAAATGAAAAACTGTTTTTT.

The chain couples TRBV9 to TRBJ2-7; D gene unclear. This CDR3 is 14 amino acids long. Germline assignment: CDR1 SGDLS and CDR2 YYNGEE. V lost 4 bases, J lost 3 bases, and 14 bases lay in between. CDR3 loop: CASSPTIADYEQYF. In nucleotides, the CDR3 is TGTGCCAGCAGCCCCACTATTGCTGACTACGAGCAGTACTTC. Drawing the rest from reference TRBV9 and TRBJ2-7, the complete variable domain is DSGVTQTPKHLITATGQRVTLRCSPRSGDLSVYWYQQSLDQGLQFLIQYYNGEERAKGNILERFSAQQFPDLHSELNLSSLELGDSALYFCASSPTIADYEQYFGPGTRLTVT.

The chain links TRBV29-1 to TRBJ2-2; 15 bases are shared with TRBD2. With 4 bases clipped from V and 1 base from J, the junction kept 4 bases outside the gene matches. Germline assignment: CDR1 SQVTM and CDR2 ANQGSEA. This CDR3 region has 17 residues. The CDR3 reads CSVVGTSGGLNTGELFF. DNA of the CDR3: TGCAGCGTTGTCGGGACTAGCGGGGGGCTGAACACCGGGGAGCTGTTTTTT.

This sequence joins TRBV20-1 and TRBJ2-1, with TRBD2 matching over 11 bases. J was trimmed by 7 bases and V by 6 bases; bases with no gene match: 8. Germline V gene lookup returns CDR1 DFQATT and CDR2 SNEGSKA (reference sequence). CDR3 length equals 14 residues. The CDR3 DNA sequence: TGCAGTGCAACTCTAGCGGGAGGCCGTAATGAGCAGTTCTTC. Protein product: CSATLAGGRNEQFF.

A few counts support this clonotype. The CDR3 sequence: CSVDKQGSADRTQYF. CDR3 bases: TGCAGCGTCGATAAACAGGGGTCCGCGGATAGGACCCAGTACTTC. The chain has TRBV29-1 and TRBJ2-5; 7 bases align to TRBD1. Trimming took 6 bases from V and 7 from J; bases not matched to a gene: 17. Germline assignment: CDR1 SQVTM and CDR2 ANQGSEA. The CDR3 length is 15 residues. Full variable domain (missing parts from reference TRBV29-1 and TRBJ2-5): SAVISQKPSRDICQRGTSLTIQCQVDSQVTMMFWYRQQPGQSLTLIATANQGSEATYESGFVIDKFPISRPNLTFSTLTVSNMSPEDSSIYLCSVDKQGSADRTQYFGPGTRLLVL.

The genes are TRBV28 and TRBJ2-1; D not resolved. Germline CDR1 MDHEN, CDR2 SYDVKM. This CDR3 contains 13 residues. V was cut by 8 bases and J by 4 bases, with 12 bases left in between. The CDR3 region has the DNA TGTGCCAGCCGTTACTCGTCTTACAATGAGCAGTTCTTC. This sequence encodes CASRYSSYNEQFF.

The gene calls are TRBV4-1 and TRBJ2-2, with D perhaps matching TRBD1 or TRBD2 (5 bases each). Germline V gene sequence: CDR1 MGHRA, CDR2 YSYEKL. V was trimmed by 1 base and J by 2 bases, leaving 14 bases between them. CDR3 length: 17 amino acids. The DNA for the CDR3 is TGCGCCAGCAGCCAAGGTGGTGGGGGAGCTAACACCGGGGAGCTGTTTTTT. Translated, it gives CASSQGGGGANTGELFF.

The rearrangement joins TRBV20-1 to TRBJ2-1, with TRBD2 matching over 11 bases. The CDR3 length is 17 residues. Germline V gene data show CDR1 as DFQATT and CDR2 as SNEGSKA (reference sequence). J gave up 0 bases and V 5 bases, and 9 bases lay outside the gene matches. In nucleotides, the CDR3 is TGCAGTGCTGCGGGGACTAGCGGTCTTAGCTCCTACAATGAGCAGTTCTTC. It translates to CSAAGTSGLSSYNEQFF.

This rearrangement joins TRBV20-1 to TRBJ2-1; the D gene could be TRBD1 or TRBD2 (5 bases each). Trimming stripped 6 bases from V and 5 bases from J, with 23 bases between. Germline CDR1 is DFQATT and CDR2 is SNEGSKA (reference sequence). CDR3 size: 16 residues. The CDR3 spells CSATIPGPEGHNEQFF. In DNA form, the CDR3 reads TGCAGTGCCACGATACCGGGACCCGAGGGCCACAATGAGCAGTTCTTC.

The rearrangement links TRBV7-2 to TRBJ2-3; TRBD2 aligns across 10 bases. The CDR3 covers 16 residues. The germline V gene encodes CDR1 SGHTA and CDR2 FQGNSA. V gave up 1 base and J gave up 4 bases; unmatched junction bases: 5. The CDR3 region is CASSLDIAGGSDTQYF. The CDR3, as DNA: TGTGCCAGCAGCTTAGATATAGCGGGAGGTTCAGATACGCAGTATTTT.

This clonotype was detected many times. V and J are TRBV3-1 and TRBJ2-1, with 8 bases identical to TRBD1. V dropped 5 bases and J dropped 8; count of bases not matched to a gene: 17. Germline CDR1 and CDR2: LGHDT and YNNKEL (reference sequence). The CDR3 is 17 amino acids. CDR3 nucleotide sequence: TGTGCCAGCAGCGCATCAACCAGGGGGCCGCTAGTTGATGAGCAGTTCTTC. It specifies CASSASTRGPLVDEQFF.

The chain combines TRBV3-1 with TRBJ2-7; D perhaps matches TRBD2 (6 bases). Germline-derived CDR1 and CDR2 are LGHDT and YNNKEL (reference sequence). This CDR3 has 13 residues. The V end lost 3 bases, the J end lost 1 base, and 7 bases lay between the germline ends. The CDR3 nucleotides read TGTGCCAGCAGCCAGGCGGGGTCCTACGAGCAGTACGTC. It is translated as CASSQAGSYEQYV.

There are a few counts of this clonotype. This sequence joins TRBV20-1 and TRBJ2-5; 7 bases are a match to TRBD2. The germline V gene encodes CDR1 DFQATT and CDR2 SNEGSKA (reference sequence). The junction had 9 bases not matched to a gene; V was cut back by 3 bases and J by 5 bases. The CDR3 covers 14 residues. CDR3 sequence: CSASQRDLSETQYF. Here the CDR3 DNA reads TGCAGTGCTAGTCAGCGGGACCTATCGGAGACCCAGTACTTC.

The J gene is TRBJ1-1, the V gene TRBV29-1; D gene ambiguous. V was shortened by 8 bases and J by 1 base, with 8 bases between the two germline ends. CDR1 is SQVTM and CDR2 is ANQGSEA in the germline V gene. The CDR3 sequence is 11 residues long. The CDR3 nucleotides are TGCAGCTCCAGGTCGAACACTGAAGCTTTCTTT. Protein product: CSSRSNTEAFF.

This clonotype was seen a few times. This CDR3 is CATSRVGGTGGDNEQFF. The DNA for the CDR3 is TGTGCCACCAGCAGAGTCGGCGGGACAGGGGGTGACAATGAGCAGTTCTTC. This sequence joins TRBV15 and TRBJ2-1, with TRBD1 matching over 11 bases. The CDR3 covers 17 residues. In germline, CDR1 is LNHNV, CDR2 YYDKDF (reference sequence). Trimming removed 1 base from V and 5 bases from J; junction bases left unmatched: 7.

The chain joins TRBV27 to TRBJ1-2, with a possible D match to TRBD1 (6 bases). This CDR3 has 17 amino acids. Germline V gene lookup returns CDR1 MNHEY and CDR2 SMNVEV (reference sequence). The V and J ends lost 5 bases and 3 bases respectively, with 22 bases between them. CDR3 region: CASSRQGYLARDYGYTF. The CDR3 DNA is TGTGCCAGCAGTAGGCAGGGGTACCTCGCTAGAGACTATGGCTACACCTTC.

The chain carries TRBV4-1 and TRBJ2-5, with D maybe TRBD2 (5 bases). Trimming left V 5 bases short and J 5 bases short, with 15 bases between. This CDR3 comprises 14 residues. Germline-derived CDR1 and CDR2 are MGHRA and YSYEKL. CDR3 protein: CASSNDPRGETQYF. CDR3 DNA: TGCGCCAGCAGCAACGACCCGCGAGGGGAGACCCAGTACTTC.

This clonotype was found a few times. The V and J genes are TRBV5-1 and TRBJ1-4; no clear D. CDR1 and CDR2 (germline): SGHRS, YFSETQ. This CDR3 is 15 amino acids long. The V end lost 4 bases, the J end lost 2 bases, and 12 bases lay between the germline ends. This chain's CDR3 is CASSLGSGTNEKLFF. CDR3 DNA: TGCGCCAGCAGCCTCGGGAGCGGGACTAATGAAAAACTGTTTTTT.

This clonotype was picked up one time. The genes are TRBV2 and TRBJ2-7; 9 bases are a match to TRBD1. Germline CDR1 is SNHLY and CDR2 is FYNNEI. CDR3 length equals 13 residues. The ends lost 6 bases at V and 7 bases at J; junction bases unmatched: 7. CDR3 sequence: CASRDRGALEQYV. In DNA form, the CDR3 reads TGTGCCAGCAGGGACAGGGGCGCTTTGGAGCAGTACGTC.

The chain combines TRBV7-2 with TRBJ2-3; tentative D call: TRBD1 (5 bases). This CDR3 spans 12 amino acids. Germline-derived CDR1 and CDR2 are SGHTA and FQGNSA. The V end was cut by 1 base, the J end by 7 bases, with 6 bases between. The CDR3 here is CASSLEGYTQYF. In DNA form, the CDR3 reads TGTGCCAGCAGCTTAGAGGGGTATACGCAGTATTTT.

The V and J genes are TRBV12-3 or TRBV12-4 and TRBJ1-2; unclear D gene. Trimming removed 4 bases at V and 3 bases at J, with 12 bases between. CDR3 length: 14 amino acids. Here the CDR3 reads CASSSSTGDYGYTF. The CDR3 bases are TGTGCCAGCAGTTCCTCCACGGGAGACTATGGCTACACCTTC.

This sequence joins TRBV20-1 and TRBJ2-4; the D is unclear. Trimming stripped 5 bases from V and 0 bases from J, with 11 bases between. The CDR3 is 14 amino acids. Germline CDR1 DFQATT, CDR2 SNEGSKA (reference sequence). The CDR3 nucleotides read TGCAGTGCTCAAGAGAGCGAAGCCAAAAACATTCAGTACTTC. This translates into CSAQESEAKNIQYF.

The J gene is TRBJ2-7, the V gene TRBV2; D is possibly TRBD2 (6 bases). The CDR3 loop spans 13 amino acids. The ends were cut back, 5 bases at V and 2 bases at J, with 10 bases in the middle. In germline, CDR1 is SNHLY, CDR2 FYNNEI. This CDR3 is CASSPPSAYEQYF. The CDR3 DNA reads TGTGCCAGCAGTCCCCCTAGCGCCTACGAGCAGTACTTC.

This chain joins TRBV20-1 and TRBJ2-7, with a tentative D call TRBD1 (6 bases). Germline assignment: CDR1 DFQATT and CDR2 SNEGSKA (reference sequence). V was shortened by 5 bases and J by 2 bases, with 16 bases between the two germline ends. This CDR3 spans 14 amino acids. The CDR3 bases are TGCAGTGCTCACTCCGGGACACCGACCTACGAGCAGTACGTC. It is translated as CSAHSGTPTYEQYV.